This T cell receptor beta chain was sequenced in a study of cytotoxic CD8 clonotypes in ibrutinib-treated CLL. Study-wide background: Samples yielded averages of 200,000 to 300,000 productive templates and some 94,000 productive rearrangements. Whole-study findings and limits: Few clonotypes were public, and these shrank or held steady under treatment. Clonality increased at ibrutinib response, then returned toward baseline at progression.

Sequencing used immunoSEQ multiplex PCR; TCRdb keeps in-frame clones, though not all of them. The table shows some 170,000 clones, with around nine tenths occurring only once. In the case of this clone: Its antigen is not identified.

The CDR3 is 15 residues long. The germline V and J ends were trimmed by 5 bases and 4 bases, with 12 bases remaining between them. The germline V gene has CDR1 SGHVS and CDR2 FQNEAQ. V is TRBV7-8 and J is TRBJ2-6; a possible D gene is TRBD1 (5 bases). Specimen: PBMCs, collected at disease progression, from a patient treated with ibrutinib. The clonotype was recovered from a human donor with chronic lymphocytic leukemia. The CDR3 loop reads CASSPRTSGANVLTF. The CDR3 bases are TGTGCCAGCAGCCCACGGACATCCGGGGCCAACGTCCTGACTTTC.